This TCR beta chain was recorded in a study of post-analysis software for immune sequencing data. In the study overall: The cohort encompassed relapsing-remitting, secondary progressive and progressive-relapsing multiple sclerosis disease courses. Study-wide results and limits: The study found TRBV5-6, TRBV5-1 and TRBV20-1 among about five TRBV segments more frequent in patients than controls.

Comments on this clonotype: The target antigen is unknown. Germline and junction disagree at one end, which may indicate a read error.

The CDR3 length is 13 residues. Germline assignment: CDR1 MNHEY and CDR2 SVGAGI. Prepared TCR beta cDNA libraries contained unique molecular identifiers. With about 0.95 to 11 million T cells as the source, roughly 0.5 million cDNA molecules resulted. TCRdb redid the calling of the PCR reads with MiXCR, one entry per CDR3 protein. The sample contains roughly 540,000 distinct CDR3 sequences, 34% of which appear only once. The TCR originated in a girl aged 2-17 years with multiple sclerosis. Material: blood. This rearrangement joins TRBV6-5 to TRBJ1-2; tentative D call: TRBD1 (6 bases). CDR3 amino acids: CASSRQGNSGYTF. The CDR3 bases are TGTGCCAGCAGTCGTCAGGGGAACTCTGGCTACACCTTC.